This TCR beta chain was identified in a study of blood T cell repertoires in COVID-19. Study-level background: Acute-phase and convalescent COVID-19 samples originated in the United States, Italy and Spain.

Source study methods: Nucleated cell counts were estimated from reference gene primer amplification. Assay: immunoSEQ multiplex PCR; the TCRdb copy retains only in-frame clones and omits some. The V and J calls and the clone size are those of that table, but D and trimming were determined from the DNA. This table has 200,000 to 250,000 clones, more than 70% appearing once. Germline V gene lookup returns CDR1 SNHLY and CDR2 FYNNEI. V was trimmed by 5 bases and J by 2 bases, leaving 15 bases between them. The CDR3 length is 15 residues. Sequencing was carried out using peripheral blood. The clonotype was recovered from a human donor in a cohort sampled during active COVID-19. The gene calls are TRBV2 and TRBJ1-2; perhaps TRBD1 as D (6 bases). The DNA for the CDR3 is TGTGCCAGCAGTCCCCGGACAGCACTAAACTATGGCTACACCTTC. It translates to CASSPRTALNYGYTF.